This T cell receptor (beta chain) originates from a study of T cell repertoires in cytomegalovirus infection. Looking at the study overall: Carrying CMV and the relevant HLA type showed in public TCR beta signatures. General observations from the study: CMV carriers with the relevant HLA were identified by cumulative public TCR beta family frequency.

For this clonotype: Its antigen is not known.

In TCRdb, the reads were re-called with MiXCR into one record per CDR3 protein. The table lists about half a million distinct CDR3 sequences, around 30% of them singletons. The germline CDR1 and CDR2 sequences are SNHLY and FYNNEI. This CDR3 is built from 14 residues. V lost 3 bases to trimming and J lost 8 bases, with 16 bases between them. The starting material was cultured PBMCs, obtained from culture after CMV antigen stimulation. This chain connects TRBV2 to TRBJ1-2, with a possible D match to TRBD1 (6 bases). This TCR was recovered from a human donor in good health (CMV status not recorded). Some clones in this sample may be carry-over from other donors' samples. CDR3 nucleotides: TGTGCCAGCAGTGAGGAGGACAGAAGATACGGCTACACCTTC. Protein product: CASSEEDRRYGYTF.